The clone carrying this T cell receptor beta chain was seen only a few times. Germline trimming cut 0 bases from V and 6 bases from J; bases unmatched to any gene: 7. The CDR3 sequence is 16 residues long. Germline values: CDR1 LNHNV, CDR2 YYDKDF (reference sequence). This entry is derived from a study of T cells in Graves' hyperthyroidism and ophthalmopathy. TCR beta CDR3 regions were amplified from RNA transcripts. A set of HTBI primers served as the primers for a first-round RT-PCR of the TCR CDR3. TCRdb reprocessed the multiplex PCR reads via MiXCR and lists one record per CDR3 protein. There are some 510,000 distinct CDR3 sequences in the sample; roughly 20% occur only once, and 26% lies in the top ten.

The sample consisted of blood. This rearrangement joins TRBV15 to TRBJ2-5, with TRBD1 matching 10 bases. This sequence was found in a man aged 18 to 29 with Graves' hyperthyroidism. CDR3 sequence: CATSREIDRGRKTQYF. CDR3 bases: TGTGCCACCAGCAGAGAAATTGACAGGGGGCGGAAGACCCAGTACTTC.